This TCR beta chain was identified during a study of post-analysis software for immune sequencing data. Libraries were made from TCR beta cDNA, and they carried unique molecular identifiers. From the PCR reads, TCRdb called clonotypes with MiXCR, one entry per CDR3 protein. The sample includes about 540,000 distinct CDR3 sequences, roughly 34% of them seen just once. The CDR3 is made up of 14 amino acids. J was trimmed by 6 bases and V by 11 bases; bases with no gene match: 8. Germline V CDR1 and CDR2: SNHLY, FYNNEI. Findings of the study overall: When patients were compared with controls, four to six TRBV segments were more frequent, TRBV5-6, TRBV5-1 and TRBV20-1 among them.

As for this clonotype: What it recognizes is unknown.

The source of this sequence is a girl aged 2-17 years with multiple sclerosis. Sequencing input: blood. This chain uses TRBV2 with TRBJ2-3; 13 nucleotides agree with TRBD2. CDR3 nucleotide sequence: TGTGCCGGAACCCGGACTAGCGGGGGCGATACGCAGTATTTT. This encodes CAGTRTSGGDTQYF.